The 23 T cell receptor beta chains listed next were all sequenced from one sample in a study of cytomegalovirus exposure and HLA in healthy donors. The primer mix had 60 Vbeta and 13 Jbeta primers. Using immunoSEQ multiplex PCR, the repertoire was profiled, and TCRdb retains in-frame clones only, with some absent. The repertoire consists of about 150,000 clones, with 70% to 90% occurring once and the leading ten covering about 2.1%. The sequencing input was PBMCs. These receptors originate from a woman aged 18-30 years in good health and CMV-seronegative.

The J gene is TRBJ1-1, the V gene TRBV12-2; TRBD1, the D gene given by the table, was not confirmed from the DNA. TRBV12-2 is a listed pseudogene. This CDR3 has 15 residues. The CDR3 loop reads CASRSRAVVNTEAFF. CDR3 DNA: TGTGCAAGTCGCTCCAGGGCGGTGGTAAACACTGAAGCTTTCTTT.

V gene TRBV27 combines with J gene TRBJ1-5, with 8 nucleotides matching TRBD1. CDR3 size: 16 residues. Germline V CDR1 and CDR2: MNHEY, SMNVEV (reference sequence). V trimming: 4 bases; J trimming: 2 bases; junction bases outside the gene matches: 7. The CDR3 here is CASSSTGQGGNQPQHF. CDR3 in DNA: TGTGCCAGCAGTTCGACTGGACAGGGAGGCAATCAGCCCCAGCATTTT.

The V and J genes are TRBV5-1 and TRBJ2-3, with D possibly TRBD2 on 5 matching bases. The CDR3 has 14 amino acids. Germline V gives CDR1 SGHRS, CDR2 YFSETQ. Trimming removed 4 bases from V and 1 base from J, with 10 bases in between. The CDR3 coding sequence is TGCGCCAGCAGCCGGCAAGCGGGCACAGATACGCAGTATTTT. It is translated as CASSRQAGTDTQYF.

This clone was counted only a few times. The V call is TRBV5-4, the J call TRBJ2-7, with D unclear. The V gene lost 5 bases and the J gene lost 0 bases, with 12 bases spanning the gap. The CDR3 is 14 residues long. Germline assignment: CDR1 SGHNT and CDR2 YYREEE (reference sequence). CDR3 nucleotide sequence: TGTGCCAGCAGTGGAAAGGAGAGCTCCTACGAGCAGTACTTC. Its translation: CASSGKESSYEQYF.

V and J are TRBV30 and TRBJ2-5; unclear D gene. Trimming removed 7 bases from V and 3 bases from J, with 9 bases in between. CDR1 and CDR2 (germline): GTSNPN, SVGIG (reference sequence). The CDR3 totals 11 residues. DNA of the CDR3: TGTGCCTCCGCTGCGAAAGAGACCCAGTACTTC. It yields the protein CASAAKETQYF.

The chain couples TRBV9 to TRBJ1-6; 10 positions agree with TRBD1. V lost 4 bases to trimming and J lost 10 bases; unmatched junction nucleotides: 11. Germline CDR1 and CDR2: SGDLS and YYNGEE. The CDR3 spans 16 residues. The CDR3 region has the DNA TGTGCCAGCAGCTTAGATTTGGGACAGGGGCAATCACCCCTCCACTTT. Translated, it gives CASSLDLGQGQSPLHF.

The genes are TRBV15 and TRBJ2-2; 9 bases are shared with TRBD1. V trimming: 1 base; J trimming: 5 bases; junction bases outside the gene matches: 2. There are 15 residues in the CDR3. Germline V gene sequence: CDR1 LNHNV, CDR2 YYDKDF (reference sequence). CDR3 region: CATSRGDRDTGELFF. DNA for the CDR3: TGTGCCACCAGCAGAGGGGACAGGGATACCGGGGAGCTGTTTTTT.

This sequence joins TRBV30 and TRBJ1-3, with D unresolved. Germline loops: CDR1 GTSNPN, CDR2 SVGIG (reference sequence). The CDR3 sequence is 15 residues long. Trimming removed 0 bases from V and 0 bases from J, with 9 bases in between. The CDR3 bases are TGTGCCTGGAGTGTCGGCGGGATCTCTGGAAACACCATATATTTT. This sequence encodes CAWSVGGISGNTIYF.

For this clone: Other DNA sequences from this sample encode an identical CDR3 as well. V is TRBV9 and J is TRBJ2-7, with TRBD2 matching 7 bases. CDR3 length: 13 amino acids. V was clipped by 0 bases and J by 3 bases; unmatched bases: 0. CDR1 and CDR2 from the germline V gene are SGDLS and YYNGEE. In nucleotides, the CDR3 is TGTGCCAGCAGCGTAGGCGGGAGCTACGAGCAGTACTTC. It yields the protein CASSVGGSYEQYF.

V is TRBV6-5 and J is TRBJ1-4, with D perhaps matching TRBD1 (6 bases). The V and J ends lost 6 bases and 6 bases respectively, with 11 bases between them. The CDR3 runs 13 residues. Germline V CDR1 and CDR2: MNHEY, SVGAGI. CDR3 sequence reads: CASRYQGYEKLFF. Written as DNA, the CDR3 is TGTGCCAGCAGATACCAGGGGTATGAAAAACTGTTTTTT.

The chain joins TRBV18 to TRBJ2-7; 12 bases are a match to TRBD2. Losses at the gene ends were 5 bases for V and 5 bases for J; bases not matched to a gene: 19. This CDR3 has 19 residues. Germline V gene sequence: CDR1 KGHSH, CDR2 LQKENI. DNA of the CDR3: TGTGCCAGCTCAAAGATCCTGACTAGCGGGAGAATACTTCCTAACGAGCAGTACTTC. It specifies CASSKILTSGRILPNEQYF.

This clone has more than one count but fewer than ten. The CDR3 sequence: CASSDGLAVYSEQFF. CDR3 sequence (DNA): TGTGCCAGCAGTGATGGGCTAGCGGTCTATTCAGAGCAGTTCTTC. V and J are TRBV2 and TRBJ2-1; 7 nucleotides align to TRBD2. This CDR3 has 15 residues. Germline lookup yields CDR1 SNHLY and CDR2 FYNNEI. Trimming took 3 bases from V and 10 from J; bases not matched to a gene: 12.

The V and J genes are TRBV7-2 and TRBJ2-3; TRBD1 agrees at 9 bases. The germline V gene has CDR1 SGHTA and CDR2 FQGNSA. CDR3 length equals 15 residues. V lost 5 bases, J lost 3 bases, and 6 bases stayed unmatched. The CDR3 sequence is CASSPKGTGTDTQYF. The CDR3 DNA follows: TGTGCCAGCAGCCCCAAGGGGACAGGGACAGATACGCAGTATTTT.

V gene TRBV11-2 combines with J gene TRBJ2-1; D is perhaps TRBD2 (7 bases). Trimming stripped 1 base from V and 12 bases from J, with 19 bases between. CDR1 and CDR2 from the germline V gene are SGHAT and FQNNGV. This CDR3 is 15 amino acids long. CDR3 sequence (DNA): TGTGCCAGCAGCTTAGCCACGGAGGGGGGGCCAGGGCAGTTCTTC. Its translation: CASSLATEGGPGQFF.

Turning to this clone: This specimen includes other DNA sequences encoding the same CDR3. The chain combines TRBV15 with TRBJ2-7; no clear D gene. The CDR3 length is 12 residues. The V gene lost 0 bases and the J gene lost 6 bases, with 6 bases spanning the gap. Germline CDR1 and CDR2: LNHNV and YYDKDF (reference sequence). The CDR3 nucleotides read TGTGCCACCAGCAGAGATTTCGGCGAGCAGTACTTC. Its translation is CATSRDFGEQYF. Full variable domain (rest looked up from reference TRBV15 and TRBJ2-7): DAMVIQNPRYQVTQFGKPVTLSCSQTLNHNVMYWYQQKSSQAPKLLFHYYDKDFNNEADTPDNFQSRRPNTSFCFLDIRSPGLGDTAMYLCATSRDFGEQYFGPGTRLTVT.

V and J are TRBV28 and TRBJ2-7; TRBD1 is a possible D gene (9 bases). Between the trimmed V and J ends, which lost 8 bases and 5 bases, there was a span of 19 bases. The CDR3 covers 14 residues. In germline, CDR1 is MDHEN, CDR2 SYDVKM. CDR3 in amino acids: CASRRGGQGDEQYF. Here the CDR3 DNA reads TGTGCCAGCCGTCGGGGGGGACAGGGAGACGAGCAGTACTTC.

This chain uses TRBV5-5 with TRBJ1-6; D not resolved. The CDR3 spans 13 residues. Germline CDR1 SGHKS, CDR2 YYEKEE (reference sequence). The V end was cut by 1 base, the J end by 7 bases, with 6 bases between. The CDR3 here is CASSLNTNSPLHF. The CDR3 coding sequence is TGTGCCAGCAGCTTGAACACAAATTCACCCCTCCACTTT.

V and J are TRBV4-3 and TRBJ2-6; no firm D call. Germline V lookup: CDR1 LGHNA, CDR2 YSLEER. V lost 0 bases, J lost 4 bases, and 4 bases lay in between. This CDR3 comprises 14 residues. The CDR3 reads CASSQELGANVLTF. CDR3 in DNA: TGCGCCAGCAGCCAAGAATTAGGGGCCAACGTCCTGACTTTC.

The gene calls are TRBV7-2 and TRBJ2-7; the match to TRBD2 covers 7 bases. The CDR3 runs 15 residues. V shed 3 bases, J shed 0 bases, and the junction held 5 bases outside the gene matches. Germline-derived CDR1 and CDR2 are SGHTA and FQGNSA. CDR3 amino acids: CASSLRTSASYEQYF. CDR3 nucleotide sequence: TGTGCCAGCAGCTTGCGCACTAGCGCCTCCTACGAGCAGTACTTC.

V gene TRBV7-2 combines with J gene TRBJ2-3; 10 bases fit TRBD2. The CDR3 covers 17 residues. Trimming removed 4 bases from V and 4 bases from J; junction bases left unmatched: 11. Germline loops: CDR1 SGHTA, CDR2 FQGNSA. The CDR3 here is CASSYPIAGGVADTQYF. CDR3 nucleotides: TGTGCCAGCAGCTACCCGATAGCGGGAGGTGTGGCAGATACGCAGTATTTT.

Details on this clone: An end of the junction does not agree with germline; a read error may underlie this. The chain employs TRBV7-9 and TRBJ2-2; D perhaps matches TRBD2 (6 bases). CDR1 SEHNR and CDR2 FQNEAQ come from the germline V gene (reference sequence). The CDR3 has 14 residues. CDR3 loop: CASSLPVDTGGLFF. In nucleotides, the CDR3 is TGTGCCAGCAGCTTACCTGTAGACACCGGGGGGCTGTTTTTT.

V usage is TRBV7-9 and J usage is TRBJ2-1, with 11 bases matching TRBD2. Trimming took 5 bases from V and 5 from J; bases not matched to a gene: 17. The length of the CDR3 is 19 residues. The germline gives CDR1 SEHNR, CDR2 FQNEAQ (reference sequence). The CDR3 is CASSHKGASGGRLHNEQFF. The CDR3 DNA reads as TGTGCCAGCAGCCACAAAGGGGCTAGCGGGGGGAGGCTCCACAATGAGCAGTTCTTC.

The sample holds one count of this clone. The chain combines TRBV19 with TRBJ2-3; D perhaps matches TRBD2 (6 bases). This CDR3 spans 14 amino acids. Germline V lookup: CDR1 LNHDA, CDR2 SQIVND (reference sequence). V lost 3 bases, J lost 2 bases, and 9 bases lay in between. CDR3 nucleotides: TGTGCCAGTAGTATTGGAGGGTTCACAGATACGCAGTATTTT. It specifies CASSIGGFTDTQYF. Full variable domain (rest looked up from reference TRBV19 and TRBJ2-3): DGGITQSPKYLFRKEGQNVTLSCEQNLNHDAMYWYRQDPGQGLRLIYYSQIVNDFQKGDIAEGYSVSREKKESFPLTVTSAQKNPTAFYLCASSIGGFTDTQYFGPGTRLTVL.